These 5 T cell receptor beta chains originate from one sample sequenced in a study of Ad26.COV2.S vaccination and SARS-CoV-2 variants. Treatment meaning: about 20 received Ad26.COV2.S at low or high dose, single or two shots; about 5 received placebo; per-sample allocation not given. Day 63 following the first vaccine or placebo injection was when the samples were taken. Assay used: immunoSEQ multiplex PCR; TCRdb lists only in-frame clones, some missing. Counted here are over 250,000 clones, 80% to 90% occurring once; the ten biggest clones make up around 3%. Specimen: peripheral blood, collected in a trial of Ad26.COV2.S vaccine versus placebo. The receptor set was obtained from a person aged 18-65 years who received the Ad26.COV2.S COVID-19 vaccine or a placebo.

CDR3: CASSGRLAGGYNEQFF. DNA for the CDR3: TGCGCCAGCAGCGGGCGACTAGCGGGGGGCTATAATGAGCAGTTCTTC. The V gene is TRBV4-1, the J gene TRBJ2-1; 13 nucleotides match TRBD2. Germline CDR1 and CDR2: MGHRA and YSYEKL. The V segment lost 5 bases and the J segment 7 bases; nucleotides outside the gene matches: 8. This CDR3 has 16 residues.

The gene calls are TRBV6-2 or TRBV6-3 and TRBJ2-7; D is perhaps TRBD1 (6 bases). This CDR3 has 13 amino acids. Germline CDR1 and CDR2: MNHEY and SVGEGT. Trimming shortened V by 5 bases and J by 0 bases, and 8 bases separated the two germline ends. The CDR3 DNA is TGTGCCAGCAGTACAGGGAGCTCCTACGAGCAGTACTTC. Amino acids: CASSTGSSYEQYF.

The rearrangement links TRBV2 to TRBJ2-1; tentatively, D is TRBD2 (6 bases). CDR3 length: 13 residues. V lost 4 bases and J 7 bases, leaving 11 bases between the germline ends. The germline V gene has CDR1 SNHLY and CDR2 FYNNEI. The CDR3 spells CASSGEVWNEQFF. The CDR3 DNA reads as TGTGCCAGCAGTGGGGAGGTTTGGAATGAGCAGTTCTTC.

The chain recombines TRBV5-1 with TRBJ1-1; 7 bases fit TRBD1. Per germline, CDR1 SGHRS and CDR2 YFSETQ. The CDR3 is made up of 13 amino acids. V gave up 4 bases and J gave up 6 bases; unmatched junction bases: 6. CDR3 amino acids: CASSLGQDPEAFF. The CDR3 nucleotides are TGCGCCAGCAGCCTAGGACAGGACCCTGAAGCTTTCTTT.

The chain combines TRBV28 with TRBJ1-6, with 10 bases lining up with TRBD1. From germline, CDR1 is MDHEN and CDR2 SYDVKM. V dropped 3 bases and J dropped 9; count of bases not matched to a gene: 2. The CDR3 is made up of 14 amino acids. The CDR3 sequence is CASSLTGGSSPLHF. The CDR3 coding sequence is TGTGCCAGCAGTTTGACAGGGGGCTCTTCACCCCTCCACTTT. Supplemented by reference TRBV28 and TRBJ1-6, the full variable domain reads DVKVTQSSRYLVKRTGEKVFLECVQDMDHENMFWYRQDPGLGLRLIYFSYDVKMKEKGDIPEGYSVSREKKERFSLILESASTNQTSMYLCASSLTGGSSPLHFGNGTRLTVT.